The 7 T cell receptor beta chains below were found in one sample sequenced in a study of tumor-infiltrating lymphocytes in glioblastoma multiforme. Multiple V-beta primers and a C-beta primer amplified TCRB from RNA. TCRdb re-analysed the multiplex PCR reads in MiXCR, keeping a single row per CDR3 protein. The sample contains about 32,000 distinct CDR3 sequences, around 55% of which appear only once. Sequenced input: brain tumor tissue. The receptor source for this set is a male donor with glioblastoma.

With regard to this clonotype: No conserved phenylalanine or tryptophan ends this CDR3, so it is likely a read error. The CDR3 coding sequence is TGCAGTGCTAGAGATATGGACGGGGTTCTCAATCAGCCCCAGCATTCT. Translating it yields CSARDMDGVLNQPQHS. The chain carries TRBV20-1 and TRBJ1-5; D is unresolved. The CDR3 sequence is 16 residues long. The V gene lost 0 bases and the J gene lost 3 bases, with 15 bases spanning the gap. CDR1 and CDR2 from the germline V gene are DFQATT and SNEGSKA (reference sequence).

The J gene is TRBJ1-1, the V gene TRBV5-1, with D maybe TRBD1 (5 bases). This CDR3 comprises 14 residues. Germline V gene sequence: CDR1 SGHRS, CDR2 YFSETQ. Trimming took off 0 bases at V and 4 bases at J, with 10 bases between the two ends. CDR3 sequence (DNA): TGCGCCAGCAGCTTGGATGAGGGGCGCACTGAAGCTTTCTTT. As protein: CASSLDEGRTEAFF.

The CDR3 bases are TGTGCCATCAGCTGCGCGGCGGGACAGGGTCCCCACGAGCAGTACTTC. Translated, it gives CAISCAAGQGPHEQYF. The rearrangement links TRBV12-3 or TRBV12-4 to TRBJ2-7; 9 bases fit TRBD1. The trim removed 10 bases at V and 5 bases at J, leaving 18 bases unmatched. The CDR3 covers 16 residues.

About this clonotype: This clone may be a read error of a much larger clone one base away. CDR3 loop: CASSLWSSGSEDTQYF. For the CDR3, the DNA is TGTGCCAGCAGTTTATGGAGTAGCGGGAGTGAAGATACCCAGTACTTC. The rearrangement links TRBV28 to TRBJ2-5, with 9 bases that match TRBD2. The CDR3 covers 16 residues. Germline CDR1 MDHEN, CDR2 SYDVKM.

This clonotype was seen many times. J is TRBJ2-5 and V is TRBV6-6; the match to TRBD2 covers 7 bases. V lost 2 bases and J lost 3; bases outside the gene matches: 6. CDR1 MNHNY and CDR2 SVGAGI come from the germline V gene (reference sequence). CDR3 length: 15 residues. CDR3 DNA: TGTGCCAGCAGTTACCAAACGGGAGGTAAAGAGACCCAGTACTTC. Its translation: CASSYQTGGKETQYF.

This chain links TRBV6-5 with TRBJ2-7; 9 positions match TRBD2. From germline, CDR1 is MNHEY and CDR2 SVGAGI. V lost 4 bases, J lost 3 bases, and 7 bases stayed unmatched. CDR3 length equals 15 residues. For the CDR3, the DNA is TGTGCCAGCAGTTCAGATCTAGCGGGGCGCTACGAGCAGTACTTC. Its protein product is CASSSDLAGRYEQYF.

The CDR3 coding sequence is TGTGCCAGCAGGGGGAGTAGAAATGAGCAGTTCTTC. Its translation: CASRGSRNEQFF. The V gene is TRBV6-5, the J gene TRBJ2-1, with D perhaps TRBD2 (5 bases). CDR3 length: 12 residues. Germline CDR1 MNHEY, CDR2 SVGAGI. V dropped 6 bases and J dropped 7 bases, with 10 bases sitting between them.